This T cell receptor (beta chain) was observed in a study of T cell responses to AZD1222 COVID-19 vaccine. Study outcomes and limitations: Scientists sampled the repertoires only once the peak T cell response had passed. The sample set comprised mostly white British donors with more females, and clonal diversity was possibly underestimated. Nearly half of unique spike-specific TCRs reportedly avoided B.1.351 and B.1.1.7 mutated regions.

The repertoire was sequenced with immunoSEQ multiplex PCR; TCRdb's copy has only in-frame clones and lacks some. This table has approximately 150,000 clones, around 90% appearing once. In the case of this clone: Antigen: not known.

From germline, CDR1 is LGHDT and CDR2 YNNKEL (reference sequence). V lost 4 bases and J 5 bases, leaving 20 bases between the germline ends. This CDR3 comprises 16 residues. The sequence was obtained from an adult in good health. V and J are TRBV3-1 (or the pseudogene TRBV3-2) and TRBJ1-1; the D is unclear. Material: peripheral blood, obtained on day 0 of AZD1222 vaccination. CDR3 amino acids: CASSPLGENPRTEAFF. The CDR3 nucleotides are TGTGCCAGCAGCCCCCTCGGAGAAAATCCGAGGACTGAAGCTTTCTTT.